Following are 22 T cell receptor beta chains from one sample sequenced in a study of cytomegalovirus exposure and HLA in healthy donors. PCR used 60 Vbeta primers and 13 Jbeta primers. Generated by immunoSEQ multiplex PCR, the TCRdb table keeps only in-frame clones and is missing some. The sample lists fewer than 300,000 clones; approximately 80% were seen once. The sequenced sample was PBMCs. Receptors were obtained from a girl aged 2 to 9 in good health and CMV-seronegative.

The chain uses TRBV19 and TRBJ1-1; D is unresolved. Germline CDR1 and CDR2: LNHDA and SQIVND (reference sequence). There are 14 residues in the CDR3. V dropped 5 bases and J dropped 5 bases, with 15 bases sitting between them. The CDR3 DNA sequence: TGTGCCAGTAGTCCCCGAACGGGTGCTACTGAAGCTTTCTTT. Protein: CASSPRTGATEAFF.

V gene TRBV6-5 combines with J gene TRBJ2-5; maybe TRBD2 (5 bases). The DNA end favors TRBJ2-7, so the J call may be wrong. CDR3 length: 14 amino acids. Germline CDR1 MNHEY, CDR2 SVGAGI. In DNA form, the CDR3 reads TGTGCCAGCTCCCTAACGGGGAATAACCACGAGCAGTACTTC. It yields the protein CASSLTGNNHEQYF.

This clone has just one count. This chain connects TRBV6-5 to TRBJ1-6, with unresolved D. The ends were cut back, 1 base at V and 5 bases at J, with 9 bases in the middle. The CDR3 extends over 15 amino acids. The germline CDR1 and CDR2 sequences are MNHEY and SVGAGI. The CDR3 protein is CASSYWSGDNSPLHF. The CDR3 DNA reads as TGTGCCAGCAGTTACTGGTCCGGGGATAATTCACCCCTCCACTTT.

The chain employs TRBV4-2 and TRBJ2-7; the match to TRBD2 covers 14 bases. The J segment lost 4 bases and the V segment lost 1 base, leaving 3 bases of the junction unmatched. Germline CDR1 is LGHNA and CDR2 is YNFKEQ. The length of the CDR3 is 16 residues. The CDR3 protein is CASSQVGLAGEYEQYF. CDR3 nucleotide sequence: TGTGCCAGCAGCCAAGTGGGACTAGCGGGAGAATACGAGCAGTACTTC.

The rearrangement links TRBV9 to TRBJ1-2, with TRBD1 matching 8 bases. V shed 3 bases, J shed 0 bases, and the junction held 4 bases outside the gene matches. The CDR3 is 15 residues long. Per the germline V gene, CDR1 is SGDLS and CDR2 is YYNGEE. The CDR3 loop is CASSGTGHPNYGYTF. The CDR3 DNA follows: TGTGCCAGCAGCGGGACAGGGCATCCTAACTATGGCTACACCTTC. Combining the CDR3 with reference TRBV9 and TRBJ1-2 gives the whole variable domain DSGVTQTPKHLITATGQRVTLRCSPRSGDLSVYWYQQSLDQGLQFLIQYYNGEERAKGNILERFSAQQFPDLHSELNLSSLELGDSALYFCASSGTGHPNYGYTFGSGTRLTVV.

The rearrangement links TRBV6-5 to TRBJ2-5, with 7 bases identical to TRBD1. The V gene end was trimmed by 2 bases and the J gene end by 11 bases; junction bases not matched to a gene: 11. Looked up from germline, CDR1 is MNHEY and CDR2 is SVGAGI. CDR3 length equals 14 residues. CDR3 sequence: CASSYGFNRGRQYF. The CDR3 coding sequence is TGTGCCAGCAGTTACGGGTTCAATAGGGGGCGACAGTACTTC.

For the CDR3, the DNA is TGTGCCAGCAGTTACTCGGGACAGGGAGAGACCCAGTACTTC. This sequence encodes CASSYSGQGETQYF. The chain is built from TRBV6-5 and TRBJ2-5; TRBD1 agrees at 9 bases. V lost 0 bases and J lost 4; bases outside the gene matches: 0. Germline CDR1 MNHEY, CDR2 SVGAGI. The CDR3 has 14 residues.

This sequence joins TRBV27 and TRBJ1-1; TRBD1 is a possible D gene (6 bases). The CDR3 is made up of 15 amino acids. The V end lost 5 bases, the J end lost 5 bases, and 18 bases lay between the germline ends. CDR1 MNHEY and CDR2 SMNVEV come from the germline V gene (reference sequence). CDR3 sequence: CASSPHEGGWTEAFF. The CDR3 region has the DNA TGTGCCAGCAGTCCGCATGAGGGGGGGTGGACTGAAGCTTTCTTT.

The J gene is TRBJ2-3, the V gene TRBV5-1; 12 bases are shared with TRBD1. The V gene end was trimmed by 2 bases and the J gene end by 12 bases; junction bases not matched to a gene: 4. The CDR3 runs 13 residues. Germline V gene data show CDR1 as SGHRS and CDR2 as YFSETQ. The CDR3: CASSFPGTGGQYF. CDR3 coding DNA: TGCGCCAGCAGCTTCCCCGGGACAGGGGGCCAGTATTTT.

The chain uses TRBV13 and TRBJ2-1; 7 bases are a match to TRBD1. CDR1 and CDR2 from the germline V gene are PRHDT and FYEKMQ (reference sequence). The CDR3 runs to 12 residues. Trimming took 6 bases from V and 5 from J; bases not matched to a gene: 1. CDR3 residues: CASSGQDNEQFF. The CDR3 DNA follows: TGTGCCAGCAGTGGACAGGACAATGAGCAGTTCTTC.

A note on this clone: The junction departs from the called germline gene at one end, perhaps through a read error. The rearrangement joins TRBV7-9 to TRBJ1-1; no clear D gene. Looked up from germline, CDR1 is SEHNR and CDR2 is FQNEAQ (reference sequence). The length of the CDR3 is 12 residues. The CDR3 bases are TGTTCCAGCAGCTTAAGCTTGTCTGAAGCTTTCTTT. Protein: CSSSLSLSEAFF.

The sample holds one count of this clone. Other DNA sequences in the same sample also yield this CDR3. The chain has TRBV28 and TRBJ2-3, with 9 bases aligning to TRBD1. Germline assignment: CDR1 MDHEN and CDR2 SYDVKM. The trim removed 6 bases at V and 3 bases at J, leaving 1 base unmatched. This CDR3 is 13 amino acids long. CDR3 residues: CASRGQGTDTQYF. Written as DNA, the CDR3 is TGTGCCAGCAGGGGACAGGGAACAGATACGCAGTATTTT.

V is TRBV6-6 and J is TRBJ1-5, with TRBD1 identical over 10 bases. V shed 6 bases and J 6 bases; nucleotides not matched to a gene: 2. This CDR3 contains 13 residues. CDR1 is MNHNY, CDR2 SVGAGI, per germline (reference sequence). Here the CDR3 DNA reads TGTGCCAGCAGAGACAGGGGGCTTCAGCCCCAGCATTTT. This encodes CASRDRGLQPQHF.

This clone was counted a single time. The chain couples TRBV6-5 to TRBJ2-7; 10 bases fit TRBD1. Germline-derived CDR1 and CDR2 are MNHEY and SVGAGI. The CDR3 is 15 amino acids. The junction had 5 bases not matched to a gene; V was cut back by 0 bases and J by 6 bases. The CDR3 here is CASSYSGQGTCEQYF. CDR3 sequence (DNA): TGTGCCAGCAGTTACTCGGGACAGGGGACCTGCGAGCAGTACTTC.

The V and J genes are TRBV7-9 and TRBJ2-5; the D gene is possibly TRBD1 (6 bases). This CDR3 comprises 15 residues. V was cut by 0 bases and J by 2 bases, with 10 bases left in between. Germline-derived CDR1 and CDR2 are SEHNR and FQNEAQ (reference sequence). The CDR3 sequence: CASSLARQAQETQYF. The CDR3 region has the DNA TGTGCCAGCAGCTTAGCACGACAGGCTCAAGAGACCCAGTACTTC.

The chain employs TRBV6-1 and TRBJ2-2; 7 nucleotides agree with TRBD2. CDR1 and CDR2 from the germline V gene are MNHNS and SASEGT. Losses at the gene ends were 6 bases for V and 5 bases for J; bases not matched to a gene: 6. The CDR3 covers 14 residues. CDR3 coding DNA: TGTGCCAGCAGGATGAGTAGCGGGACCGGGGAGCTGTTTTTT. It translates to CASRMSSGTGELFF.

This clone is a singleton in its sample. The J gene is TRBJ2-5, the V gene TRBV27; tentative D call: TRBD2 (7 bases). With 7 bases removed from V and 5 bases from J, the gap between germline ends came to 23 bases. The CDR3 is 16 amino acids. CDR1 MNHEY and CDR2 SMNVEV come from the germline V gene (reference sequence). The CDR3 sequence is CASTSRGGGRRETQYF. CDR3 nucleotides: TGTGCCAGCACCTCTCGAGGGGGGGGTCGTCGGGAGACCCAGTACTTC.

J is TRBJ2-7 and V is TRBV2; the D is unclear. Germline values: CDR1 SNHLY, CDR2 FYNNEI. This CDR3 spans 13 amino acids. Trimming shortened V by 3 bases and J by 2 bases, and 8 bases separated the two germline ends. The CDR3 DNA reads as TGTGCCAGCAGTGAGCTGGGCCCCTACGAGCAGTACTTC. It is translated as CASSELGPYEQYF.

This chain connects TRBV7-3 to TRBJ1-2; possibly TRBD1 for D (5 bases). Germline CDR1 and CDR2: SGHTA and FQGTGA. Between the trimmed V and J ends, which lost 4 bases and 9 bases, there was a span of 15 bases. The CDR3 covers 13 residues. CDR3 in DNA: TGTGCCAGCAGCTCCCCCGGGACTCTCCGCTACACCTTC. Amino acids: CASSSPGTLRYTF.

The chain is built from TRBV11-3 and TRBJ2-7, with 8 bases that match TRBD1. Germline loops: CDR1 SGHNT, CDR2 YENEEA. The CDR3 runs 15 residues. V shed 1 base and J 3 bases; nucleotides not matched to a gene: 5. The chain's CDR3 is CASSLVAGGDYEQYF. The CDR3 DNA sequence: TGTGCCAGCAGCTTAGTGGCAGGGGGCGACTACGAGCAGTACTTC.

CDR3 region: CASSLSDSTYNEQFF. In DNA, the CDR3 is TGTGCCAGCAGCTTAAGCGACAGTACCTACAATGAGCAGTTCTTC. The chain is built from TRBV7-6 and TRBJ2-1; D is perhaps TRBD1 (5 bases). Trimming cost V 2 bases and J 2 bases, with 10 bases left between them. The length of the CDR3 is 15 residues. Germline CDR1 reads SGHVS; CDR2 reads FNYEAQ.

As concerns this clone: An end of the junction differs from the germline gene, which may be a read error. At the DNA level, this CDR3 is encoded by other sequences in the same sample as well. The chain employs TRBV30 and TRBJ2-7; no definite D call. CDR1 GTSNPN and CDR2 SVGIG come from the germline V gene (reference sequence). The CDR3 length is 11 residues. CDR3 DNA: TGCGCCTGGAGTCACTCCTACGAGCAGTACTTC. It translates to CAWSHSYEQYF.